This TCR beta chain is drawn from a study of CXCR3-negative and CXCR3-positive naive CD8 T cells. This CDR3 is built from 14 residues. Germline lookup yields CDR1 LNHDA and CDR2 SQIVND (reference sequence). Whole-study findings and limits: TCR strength was inferred from TRB CDR3 properties, while surface CD5 was comparable between naive subsets. Upon cryopreservation, CXCR3 expression partially decreased, and most assays used fresh PBMCs.

UMI-tagged TRB cDNA libraries were built via 5' RACE. From its re-call of the 5' RACE reads, TCRdb lists each CDR3 protein once, without DNA. The sample includes 70,000 to 100,000 distinct CDR3 sequences. In regard to this clonotype: The target antigen is unknown.

V is TRBV19 and J is TRBJ1-1; no DNA is available, so the TRBD1 call from TCRdb remains unchecked. The receptor was isolated from a human donor in good health. Some clones in this sample may be carry-over from other donors' samples. The sample was naive CXCR3- CD8+ T cells from blood. Subset indicated: CD45RO-CCR7+CD27+CD95- naive CD8+ T cells lacking CXCR3 (TNR3-). CDR3 residues: CASSPGNFGTEAFF.